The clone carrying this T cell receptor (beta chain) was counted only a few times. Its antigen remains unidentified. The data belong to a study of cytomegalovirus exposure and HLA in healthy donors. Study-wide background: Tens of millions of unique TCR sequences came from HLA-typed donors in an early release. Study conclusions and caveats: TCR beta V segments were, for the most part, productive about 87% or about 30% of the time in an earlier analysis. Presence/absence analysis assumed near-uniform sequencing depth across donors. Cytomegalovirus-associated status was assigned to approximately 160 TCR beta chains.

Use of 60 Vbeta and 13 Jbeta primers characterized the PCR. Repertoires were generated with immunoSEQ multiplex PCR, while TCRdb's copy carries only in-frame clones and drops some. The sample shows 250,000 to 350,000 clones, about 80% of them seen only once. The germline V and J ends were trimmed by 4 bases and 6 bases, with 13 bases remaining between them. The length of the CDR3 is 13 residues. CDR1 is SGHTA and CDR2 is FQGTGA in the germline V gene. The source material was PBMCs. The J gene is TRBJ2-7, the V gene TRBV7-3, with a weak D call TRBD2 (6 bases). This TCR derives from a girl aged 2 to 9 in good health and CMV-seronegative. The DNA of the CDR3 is TGTGCCAGCAGCTCCAAAACCGGGAGCGAGCAGTACTTC. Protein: CASSSKTGSEQYF.